These T cell receptor beta chains were read from a single sample in a study of a mutant IDH1 vaccine in newly diagnosed glioma. These receptors have no identified antigens. Only in-frame clones appear in the TCRdb table, and some are missing; sequencing was by immunoSEQ multiplex PCR. The sample records more than 55,000 clones, around 84% being singletons. The material was PBMCs, obtained from a glioma patient whose treatment included an IDH1 peptide vaccine. The receptors originated from a man aged 25-40 years with glioma. The CDR3 runs from the conserved cysteine through the conserved F or W. Each record gives: CDR3 length, D gene, J gene, V gene, clone size, CDR3 DNA, CDR3 protein. A D gene is named only where the DNA matches it firmly. The size of a clone is reported for some rows only, either as once, few or many, or as a class for expanded clones.

11 | . | TRBJ1-5 | TRBV5-8 | . | TGTGCCAGCTGTAGGGCAGACGACCAGCATTTT | CASCRADDQHF
15 | TRBD1 | TRBJ1-2 | TRBV2 | . | TGTGCCAGCATTATAGGAGGACAGGGTAATTATGGCTACACCTTC | CASIIGGQGNYGYTF
15 | TRBD2 | TRBJ2-3 | TRBV6-1 | . | TGTGCCAGCAGTGAAAGACTAGCGGGGGCAGATACGCAGTATTTT | CASSERLAGADTQYF
15 | TRBD1 | TRBJ1-1 | TRBV18 | . | TGTGCCAGCTCACCCGGGACAGGGTTGGACACTGAAGCTTTCTTT | CASSPGTGLDTEAFF
15 | . | TRBJ2-2 | TRBV5-1 | . | TGCGCCAGCAGCTTGGATGCCGTTAACACCGGGGAGCTGTTTTTT | CASSLDAVNTGELFF
18 | TRBD1 | TRBJ1-2 | TRBV4-2 | once | TGTGCCAGCAGCCAATTGCTTAGGGCACCCCGGAGACAGGGCGGCTACACCTTC | CASSQLLRAPRRQGGYTF
14 | TRBD1 | TRBJ1-5 | TRBV10-2 | once | TGCGCCAGCAGGGAGGGACAGGTTAATCAGCCCCAGCATTTT | CASREGQVNQPQHF
16 | . | TRBJ1-2 | TRBV5-1 | . | TGCGCCAGCAGCTTGGGACCCCGGGGCCTTTCAGGTGGCTACACCTTC | CASSLGPRGLSGGYTF
14 | . | TRBJ2-1 | TRBV6-8 | . | TGTGCCAGCAAGCCGGGGGAAACCTACAATGAGCAGTTCTTC | CASKPGETYNEQFF
14 | . | TRBJ1-1 | TRBV5-1 | few | TGCGCCAGCAGCCCCCGGGTGGGGAACACTGAAGCTTTCTTT | CASSPRVGNTEAFF
18 | TRBD1 | TRBJ1-5 | TRBV12-5 | . | TGTGCTAGTGGTTTGGTCCGGAGTCGGGACAGCCGCAATCAGCCCCAGCATTTT | CASGLVRSRDSRNQPQHF
14 | . | TRBJ2-7 | TRBV27 | once | TGTGCCAGCAGTTTATTGGCAGGGGACTACGAGCAGTACTTC | CASSLLAGDYEQYF
14 | . | TRBJ2-3 | TRBV2 | . | TGTGCCAGCAGTGAAGGGAGTCACACAGATACGCAGTATTTT | CASSEGSHTDTQYF
14 | TRBD1 | TRBJ2-3 | TRBV5-1 | . | TGCGCCAGCTATAGGGACAGGGTGACAGATACGCAGTATTTT | CASYRDRVTDTQYF
14 | . | TRBJ1-4 | TRBV14 | . | TGTGCCAGCAGCCAAGAAACAGGGTCCGTAAAACTGTTTTTT | CASSQETGSVKLFF
14 | . | TRBJ1-2 | TRBV10-3 | . | TGTGCCATCACCCGGGACCAAGCGACCTATGGCTACACCTTC | CAITRDQATYGYTF
14 | . | TRBJ1-1 | TRBV7-9 | . | TGTGCCAGCAGCTTAGTACAGGGAAACACTGAAGCTTTCTTT | CASSLVQGNTEAFF
13 | . | TRBJ1-1 | TRBV29-1 | few | TGCAGCGTTGATATCGGGGCAGCGCCAGAAGCTTTCTTT | CSVDIGAAPEAFF
12 | . | TRBJ1-2 | TRBV11-2 | . | TGTGCCAGCAGCTCCGAGAGCGAGGGCTACACCTTC | CASSSESEGYTF
18 | TRBD1 | TRBJ1-3 | TRBV19 | . | TGTGCCAGTAGTAGCGGACAGGGGGCGGCGAGCTCTGGAAACACCATATATTTT | CASSSGQGAASSGNTIYF
15 | . | TRBJ1-5 | TRBV27 | few | TGTGCCAGCAGTTTATCAGTAAACGGCAATCAGCCCCAGCATTTT | CASSLSVNGNQPQHF
16 | . | TRBJ1-3 | TRBV5-1 | . | TGCGCCAGCAGCTTTTACGCAGGGAACTCTGGAAACACCATATATTTT | CASSFYAGNSGNTIYF
13 | . | TRBJ1-6 | TRBV28 | . | TGTGGTGCGCGAGGGCCGGAAAATTCACCCCTCCACTTT | CGARGPENSPLHF
13 | . | TRBJ1-1 | TRBV6-1 | . | TGTGCCAGCAGTCTACGGGACGGGGGGCAAGCTTTCTTT | CASSLRDGGQAFF
14 | . | TRBJ2-3 | TRBV5-1 | . | TGCGCCAGCAGCTCCGGGACTAGCACAGATACGCAGTATTTT | CASSSGTSTDTQYF
14 | . | TRBJ1-1 | TRBV4-2 | . | TGTGCCAGCAGCTTGCAGGGGAGGAACACTGAAGCTTTCTTT | CASSLQGRNTEAFF
14 | TRBD1 | TRBJ2-7 | TRBV28 | once | TGTGCCAGCAGTCCTAGACAGGGAACCTACGAGCAGTACTTC | CASSPRQGTYEQYF
15 | . | TRBJ2-3 | TRBV13 | . | TGTGCCAGCAGCAAGGAGAGGGGAAGAACAGATACGCAGTATTTT | CASSKERGRTDTQYF
18 | . | TRBJ2-5 | TRBV21-1 | . | TGTGCCAGCAGCAAAGGGGCGCTTAGGGGGCCCGATCAAGAGACCCAGTACTTC | CASSKGALRGPDQETQYF
13 | . | TRBJ1-4 | TRBV2 | . | TGTGCCAGCCAGGCAAGGGGCCCTGAAAAACTGTTTTTT | CASQARGPEKLFF
15 | . | TRBJ2-6 | TRBV7-9 | . | TGTGCCAGCAGCTTAGCATATGCTGGGGCCAACGTCCTGACTTTC | CASSLAYAGANVLTF
13 | . | TRBJ1-5 | TRBV11-2 | few | TGTGCCAGCAGCTCCGGGGGGGCTCAGCCCCAGCATTTT | CASSSGGAQPQHF
16 | . | TRBJ1-5 | TRBV5-5 | few | TGTGCCAGCAGCTTGGCCCCCGGAGGGGTGAATCAGCCCCAGCATTTT | CASSLAPGGVNQPQHF
11 | . | TRBJ2-3 | TRBV10-2 | . | TGCGCCAGCAGTGACAGTTCAGCGCAGTATTTT | CASSDSSAQYF
12 | . | TRBJ2-3 | TRBV29-1 | . | TGCAGCGGTCTGACGACCACAGATACGCAGTATTTT | CSGLTTTDTQYF
17 | TRBD2 | TRBJ2-1 | TRBV6-1 | . | TGTGCCAGCAGTCAAGAGGCATCCGGGGGGATAAACAATGAGCAGTTCTTC | CASSQEASGGINNEQFF
13 | . | TRBJ2-7 | TRBV7-6 | . | TGTGCCAGCAGCTCTTTCAGGGGTTACGAGCAGTACTTC | CASSSFRGYEQYF
11 | . | TRBJ1-1 | TRBV7-8 | . | TGTGCCAGCAGCACACATAGTGAAGCTTTCTTT | CASSTHSEAFF
15 | . | TRBJ1-5 | TRBV27 | . | TGTGCCAGCAGCCGTCAGGGTTATAGCAATCAGCCCCAGCATTTT | CASSRQGYSNQPQHF
15 | . | TRBJ1-5 | TRBV7-6 | . | TGTGCCAGCAGCTTAGGCGTGGGCAGCAATCAGCCCCAGCATTTT | CASSLGVGSNQPQHF
14 | . | TRBJ1-2 | TRBV30 | . | TGTGCCTGGAGTCCTTCGACTCCGAGTCAGGGCTACACCTTC | CAWSPSTPSQGYTF
14 | . | TRBJ1-2 | TRBV23-1 | . | TGCGCCAGCGGACTGAAGAGAAAACCTTATGGCTACACCTTC | CASGLKRKPYGYTF
11 | . | TRBJ2-7 | TRBV28 | . | TGTGCCAGCAGTCTCCGGGAGGAGCAGTACTTC | CASSLREEQYF
14 | TRBD1 | TRBJ1-4 | TRBV28 | . | TGTGCCAGCAGCACAGGGGGGACTAATGAAAAACTGTTTTTT | CASSTGGTNEKLFF
15 | . | TRBJ1-2 | TRBV5-1 | . | TGCGCCAGCAGCTTGGCCGGGGGGAAGGGGTATGGCTACACCTTC | CASSLAGGKGYGYTF
15 | . | TRBJ2-7 | TRBV10-3 | . | TGTGCCATCAGTGCGCCGGGACGGAATTCCTACGAGCAGTACTTC | CAISAPGRNSYEQYF
15 | . | TRBJ1-5 | TRBV28 | . | TGTGCCAGCAATCGGGGTTTCGTAGGTGGGCAGCCCCAGCATTTT | CASNRGFVGGQPQHF
16 | TRBD2 | TRBJ2-7 | TRBV7-8 | . | TGTGCCAGCAGCTTAGAATTAGCGGGGGGGCCTAACGAGCAGTACTTC | CASSLELAGGPNEQYF
14 | TRBD2 | TRBJ2-5 | TRBV11-2 | . | TGTGCCAGCAGCTTCCGGGGGGGGCTAGAGACCCAGTACTTC | CASSFRGGLETQYF